A selection of T cell receptor beta chains follows, all from one sample in a study of CD8 T cells in ankylosing spondylitis. TCRdb used MiXCR to reprocess the 5' RACE reads, holding one entry per CDR3 protein. The profile shows roughly 69,000 distinct CDR3 sequences, approximately 5% of them singletons. The sequenced sample was blood, either unsorted or a sorted T cell fraction (not recorded which). Source of these receptors: a male donor with ankylosing spondylitis or in good health (not recorded which). Both conserved end residues are trimmed from each CDR3. A D gene is named only where the DNA matches it firmly. Sizes are listed as once, few, many, or a class for an expanded clone.

J gene: TRBJ2-5
clone size: many
D gene: TRBD1
V gene: TRBV15
CDR3 protein: ATSTAGQGQKQETQY

J gene: TRBJ2-1
clone size: many
D gene: NA
V gene: TRBV12-3/TRBV12-4
CDR3 protein: ASSLIGRQGGGYEQF

J gene: TRBJ1-1
clone size: many
D gene: NA
V gene: TRBV5-1
CDR3 protein: ASSLSGTEAF

J gene: TRBJ1-2
clone size: many
D gene: NA
V gene: TRBV12-3/TRBV12-4
CDR3 protein: ASRPDPQGNYGYT

J gene: TRBJ1-1
clone size: many
D gene: NA
V gene: TRBV27
CDR3 protein: ASRTAVTTEAF

J gene: TRBJ1-3
clone size: many
D gene: NA
V gene: TRBV12-3/TRBV12-4
CDR3 protein: ASSLKYSGNTIY

J gene: TRBJ2-7
clone size: many
D gene: NA
V gene: TRBV6-5
CDR3 protein: ASSYSSGDYEQY

J gene: TRBJ1-1
clone size: many
D gene: TRBD1
V gene: TRBV20-1
CDR3 protein: SARYRQGIREAF

J gene: TRBJ1-2
clone size: many
D gene: NA
V gene: TRBV28
CDR3 protein: ASSPFRRVGGYT

J gene: TRBJ1-5
clone size: many
D gene: NA
V gene: TRBV7-8
CDR3 protein: ASSTTAGYQPQH

J gene: TRBJ1-1
clone size: many
D gene: NA
V gene: TRBV18
CDR3 protein: ASSPGRDTEAF

J gene: TRBJ2-7
clone size: many
D gene: NA
V gene: TRBV5-1
CDR3 protein: ASSLYGDLRYEQY

J gene: TRBJ2-1
clone size: many
D gene: NA
V gene: TRBV28
CDR3 protein: ASSPTGRDNEQF

J gene: TRBJ2-5
clone size: many
D gene: NA
V gene: TRBV20-1
CDR3 protein: SARGPVGETQY